These 32 T cell receptor beta chains came from one sample sequenced in a study of tumor and adjacent non-tumor tissue in lung cancer. The template was RNA from unsorted bulk tissue. The library came from three nested PCR rounds adapted from ARM-PCR protocols. TCRdb itself ran the multiplex PCR reads through MiXCR, one entry per CDR3 protein. The sample includes under 95,000 distinct CDR3 sequences, roughly two thirds of them seen just once. Sequencing was done on a sample of lung tumor tissue. These receptors were collected from a man in his 70s with non-small cell lung cancer.

A note on this clonotype: The junction does not match germline at one end; this may be a read error. The CDR3 nucleotides read TGTGCCAGCACAAGCCCAGGGATGGGCAGTTTGTACGAGCGGTACTTC. The encoded protein is CASTSPGMGSLYERYF. The chain employs TRBV11-2 and TRBJ2-7; weak D call: TRBD1 (5 bases). Germline V gene sequence: CDR1 SGHAT, CDR2 FQNNGV. This CDR3 is 16 amino acids long.

The chain joins TRBV19 to TRBJ2-1, with TRBD2 matching over 15 bases. Looked up from germline, CDR1 is LNHDA and CDR2 is SQIVND (reference sequence). V was pared by 10 bases and J by 3 bases, with 10 bases of the junction left unmatched. The CDR3 is 17 amino acids. The CDR3 spells CATARTSGRAYYNEQFF. For the CDR3, the DNA is TGTGCCACCGCCAGGACTAGCGGGAGGGCCTACTACAATGAGCAGTTCTTC.

This sequence joins TRBV6-1 and TRBJ2-5, with D perhaps matching TRBD2 (5 bases). The ends were cut back, 9 bases at V and 2 bases at J, with 16 bases in the middle. Germline-derived CDR1 and CDR2 are MNHNS and SASEGT. The CDR3 extends over 14 amino acids. CDR3 nucleotide sequence: TGTGCCAGTAGTTGGTCGGGATTACAAGAGACCCAGTACTTC. It specifies CASSWSGLQETQYF.

With respect to this clonotype: An end of the junction does not agree with germline; a read error may underlie this. The gene calls are TRBV6-2 or TRBV6-3 and TRBJ2-7; 8 bases are a match to TRBD1. Germline V gene lookup returns CDR1 MNHEY and CDR2 SVGEGT. The CDR3 has 15 residues. Here the CDR3 DNA reads TGCGCCAGCATCAACTTGGCGGGACAGGTGGCAAGAAGGTACTTC. It translates to CASINLAGQVARRYF.

On this clonotype itself: The conserved closing phenylalanine or tryptophan is absent in this CDR3, likely reflecting a read error. V and J are TRBV6-5 and TRBJ1-2, with a tentative D call TRBD1 (6 bases). The CDR3 is 15 amino acids. Trimming took off 7 bases at V and 4 bases at J, with 19 bases between the two ends. Germline CDR1 reads MNHEY; CDR2 reads SVGAGI. DNA of the CDR3: TGTGCCAGCACCCAAAGGGGGGGGAGGGGCTATGGCTACACCTTA. The encoded protein is CASTQRGGRGYGYTL.

The table lists this clonotype with many counts. The chain recombines TRBV20-1 with TRBJ2-1; D is unclear. The germline CDR1 and CDR2 sequences are DFQATT and SNEGSKA (reference sequence). This CDR3 is built from 13 residues. V was shortened by 6 bases and J by 6 bases, with 15 bases between the two germline ends. The CDR3 is CSAQRLGLNEQFF. DNA of the CDR3: TGCAGTGCCCAGAGATTGGGCCTCAATGAGCAGTTCTTC.

Notes on this clonotype: At one of its ends the junction is not consistent with the germline gene, which may arise from a read error. This chain uses TRBV6-5 with TRBJ1-6; no definite D call. This CDR3 is built from 15 residues. In germline, CDR1 is MNHEY, CDR2 SVGAGI. The CDR3 reads CTSSHAFRWDSLLHF. The CDR3 coding sequence is TGTACCAGCAGCCACGCTTTTCGGTGGGATTCACTCCTCCACTTT.

This clonotype showed up many times. The genes are TRBV6-6 and TRBJ2-7, with D unresolved. Between the trimmed V and J ends, which lost 5 bases and 7 bases, there was a span of 12 bases. This CDR3 has 12 residues. Germline-derived CDR1 and CDR2 are MNHNY and SVGAGI (reference sequence). In DNA form, the CDR3 reads TGTGCCAGCAGTGCCCTCAGTACGGAGCAGTACTTC. As protein: CASSALSTEQYF.

This chain uses TRBV11-2 with TRBJ2-2; D possibly corresponds to TRBD1 (5 bases). CDR3 size: 15 residues. CDR1 and CDR2 (germline): SGHAT, FQNNGV. The V end lost 11 bases, the J end lost 1 base, and 17 bases lay between the germline ends. The CDR3 nucleotides are TGTGCCGACAGCCCTCCTCCCCTGAACACCGGGGAGCTGTTTTTT. Translating gives CADSPPPLNTGELFF.

This clonotype turned up a few times. The chain has TRBV10-3 and TRBJ2-5; possibly TRBD2 for D (5 bases). The germline V gene has CDR1 ENHRY and CDR2 SYGVKD. V was trimmed by 4 bases and J by 13 bases, leaving 22 bases between them. This CDR3 has 14 residues. The CDR3 loop reads CAISGGAQQEIRYF. The DNA of the CDR3 is TGTGCCATCAGTGGGGGAGCTCAACAAGAGATCCGGTACTTC.

The rearrangement links TRBV28 to TRBJ2-7, with TRBD1 as a possible D gene (6 bases). Trimming stripped 5 bases from V and 2 bases from J, with 16 bases between. Germline CDR1 and CDR2: MDHEN and SYDVKM. The CDR3 covers 15 residues. The CDR3 is CASSGSGAGAYEQYF. The CDR3 region has the DNA TGTGCCAGCAGTGGCTCCGGGGCAGGGGCCTACGAGCAGTACTTC.

A word on this clonotype: A much larger clone differs by one base, so this may be a read error. This sequence joins TRBV5-1 and TRBJ2-5, with 9 bases that match TRBD2. This CDR3 is 15 amino acids long. The trim removed 0 bases at V and 5 bases at J, leaving 5 bases unmatched. Germline V CDR1 and CDR2: SGHRS, YFSETQ. CDR3 coding DNA: TGCGCCAGCAGCTTGGAATGCGGGGGGGCCGAGACCCAGTACTTC. Translation: CASSLECGGAETQYF.

Many counts were recorded for this clonotype. The chain carries TRBV12-3 or TRBV12-4 and TRBJ2-6; 8 bases align to TRBD1. The CDR3 consists of 16 residues. After removal of 5 bases from V and 4 bases from J, the junction contained 7 bases not matched to a gene. The CDR3 coding sequence is TGTGCCAGCAGTCCTCAGGGGGCGCAAGGGGCCAACGTCCTGACTTTC. Residues: CASSPQGAQGANVLTF.

Sample share makes this clonotype medium-sized (0.01 to 0.1%). V gene TRBV11-2 combines with J gene TRBJ1-4; D is ambiguous. Between the trimmed V and J ends, which lost 0 bases and 8 bases, there was a span of 13 bases. The CDR3 totals 15 residues. Germline V CDR1 and CDR2: SGHAT, FQNNGV. The CDR3 sequence is CASSLDGSRFEKLFF. DNA for the CDR3: TGTGCCAGCAGCTTAGACGGCAGTAGATTCGAAAAACTGTTTTTT.

With regard to this clonotype: The junction departs from germline at one end; a sequencing error may be responsible. The chain links TRBV10-3 to TRBJ2-1, with TRBD2 as a possible D gene (5 bases). The CDR3 totals 15 residues. The germline gives CDR1 ENHRY, CDR2 SYGVKD. CDR3 in DNA: TGTGACATCAGTGAGTTGGGAGACTCCTACAATGAGCAGTTCTTC. Encoded protein: CDISELGDSYNEQFF.

This clonotype has just a few counts. This chain uses TRBV29-1 with TRBJ2-3; 8 nucleotides align to TRBD1. Trimming removed 6 bases from V and 5 bases from J; junction bases left unmatched: 4. Germline V gene sequence: CDR1 SQVTM, CDR2 ANQGSEA. The CDR3 runs to 12 residues. CDR3 sequence (DNA): TGCAGCGTGGGAACAGGGGGAGATACGCAGTATTTT. This sequence encodes CSVGTGGDTQYF.

The V call is TRBV5-1, the J call TRBJ2-7; no reliable D call. V dropped 2 bases and J dropped 0 bases, with 9 bases sitting between them. The CDR3 consists of 14 residues. CDR1 and CDR2 (germline): SGHRS, YFSETQ. The CDR3 DNA reads TGCGCCAGCAGCTTAGCAGCGTCCTCCTACGAGCAGTACTTC. It encodes CASSLAASSYEQYF.

As concerns this clonotype: The CDR3 ends on some other residue instead of the conserved phenylalanine or tryptophan, so this is likely a read error. V and J are TRBV11-2 and TRBJ2-2; D is unresolved. The CDR3 extends over 17 amino acids. CDR1 and CDR2 (germline): SGHAT, FQNNGV. Written as DNA, the CDR3 is TGTGCCAGTAGCTTAGCTCCGAGATTCACGAGCACCGGGGAGCTGTTTTTG. Translated: CASSLAPRFTSTGELFL.

For this clonotype: Germline and junction disagree at one end, which may indicate a read error. The chain combines TRBV4-2 with TRBJ2-1; 8 bases are a match to TRBD2. This CDR3 is 13 amino acids long. CDR1 LGHNA and CDR2 YNFKEQ come from the germline V gene. The CDR3 protein is CAISQGAGVEQFF. The CDR3 DNA follows: TGTGCCATCAGCCAAGGAGCGGGGGTTGAGCAGTTCTTC.

Concerning this clonotype itself: Because it lacks the conserved phenylalanine or tryptophan at the end, this CDR3 is likely a read error. Because the CDR3's place on the DNA is in doubt, the DNA is left out and the CDR3 is given as listed by TCRdb. CDR3 protein: CASSLAPGDYEQYL. The chain combines TRBV7-9 with TRBJ2-7; the listed D gene, TRBD1, was not tested against the DNA. The CDR3 has 14 amino acids, counting both end residues. Germline lookup yields CDR1 SEHNR and CDR2 FQNEAQ (reference sequence).

Turning to this clonotype: A clone one base away is much larger, so this may be a read error. Here the CDR3 omits its conserved ending phenylalanine or tryptophan, so a read error is the likely source. V gene TRBV6-1 combines with J gene TRBJ2-1, with D uncertain. Deletions cut 4 bases from V and 2 bases from J, with 12 bases between. The CDR3 is 15 residues long. Germline V CDR1 and CDR2: MNHNS, SASEGT. In nucleotides, the CDR3 is TGTGCCAGCAGTGCCGAACATTTACCCTACAATGAGCAGTTCCTC. This encodes CASSAEHLPYNEQFL.

V is TRBV28 and J is TRBJ1-1; D unclear. The CDR3 runs 15 residues. Per germline, CDR1 MDHEN and CDR2 SYDVKM. Trimming stripped 10 bases from V and 2 bases from J, with 20 bases between. The CDR3 protein is CAIIPWVGRNTEAFF. In nucleotides, the CDR3 is TGTGCCATCATTCCTTGGGTAGGGCGAAACACTGAAGCTTTCTTT.

In this sample, this clonotype turned up a few times. The chain has TRBV30 and TRBJ2-2; D gene ambiguous. V dropped 0 bases and J dropped 5 bases, with 13 bases sitting between them. Per germline, CDR1 GTSNPN and CDR2 SVGIG (reference sequence). This CDR3 spans 15 amino acids. CDR3 DNA sequence: TGTGCCTGGAGTGTAGGCAGGATTATTACCGGGGAGCTGTTTTTT. The encoded protein is CAWSVGRIITGELFF. Drawing the rest from reference TRBV30 and TRBJ2-2, the complete variable domain is SQTIHQWPATLVQPVGSPLSLECTVEGTSNPNLYWYRQAAGRGLQLLFYSVGIGQISSEVPQNLSASRPQDRQFILSSKKLLLSDSGFYLCAWSVGRIITGELFFGEGSRLTVL.

The gene calls are TRBV29-1 and TRBJ2-4; 9 bases line up with TRBD1. Trimming at V came to 6 bases and at J to 0 bases, leaving 18 bases not matched to a gene. The CDR3 is made up of 19 amino acids. Germline assignment: CDR1 SQVTM and CDR2 ANQGSEA. The CDR3 here is CSVQRPGQGVFIAKNIQYF. DNA of the CDR3: TGCAGCGTCCAAAGACCGGGACAGGGAGTCTTCATAGCCAAAAACATTCAGTACTTC.

Notes on this clonotype: This may stem from a read error, because a much larger clone lies one nucleotide away. V is TRBV5-1 and J is TRBJ2-6; D unclear. Germline V gene lookup returns CDR1 SGHRS and CDR2 YFSETQ. The CDR3 length is 14 residues. Trimming cost V 0 bases and J 5 bases, with 6 bases left between them. The CDR3 loop reads CASSLDSRANVLTF. The DNA of the CDR3 is TGCGCCAGCAGCTTGGATTCTCGGGCCAACGTCCTGACTTTC.

The V gene is TRBV11-1, the J gene TRBJ2-1, with D uncertain. The CDR3 runs 16 residues. The germline V gene encodes CDR1 SGHAT and CDR2 FQDESV (reference sequence). The V and J ends lost 2 bases and 2 bases respectively, with 13 bases between them. The CDR3 sequence: CASSLITARPYNEQFF. CDR3 DNA sequence: TGTGCCAGCAGCTTAATTACCGCCCGCCCCTACAATGAGCAGTTCTTC.

Concerning this clonotype itself: A clone one base away is much larger, so this may be a read error. This rearrangement joins TRBV5-4 to TRBJ2-7, with 7 bases that match TRBD1. The trim removed 6 bases at V and 3 bases at J, leaving 15 bases unmatched. CDR1 and CDR2 (germline): SGHNT, YYREEE (reference sequence). CDR3 length equals 16 residues. CDR3 DNA sequence: TGTGCCAGCATACTGCGCACCGGGACAGTTAACTACGAGCAGTACTTC. Its translation: CASILRTGTVNYEQYF.

This clonotype showed up just a few times. A much more abundant neighbour one base away suggests this may be a read error. The chain carries TRBV6-6 and TRBJ1-1; D remains unclear. There are 13 residues in the CDR3. Germline V gene lookup returns CDR1 MNHNY and CDR2 SVGAGI (reference sequence). The CDR3 sequence: CASSPDNVKQAIF. The DNA of the CDR3 is TGTGCCAGCAGCCCTGATAACGTAAAACAAGCTATCTTT.

This clonotype was counted a few times. Just one base apart from a much larger clone, this may be a read error. DNA of the CDR3: TGCAGTGCTAGCCTATCGGATATGCAGTATTTT. It encodes CSASLSDMQYF. This chain connects TRBV20-1 to TRBJ2-3; D ambiguous. The CDR3 sequence is 11 residues long. Looked up from germline, CDR1 is DFQATT and CDR2 is SNEGSKA (reference sequence).

Turning to this clonotype: In this CDR3 the conserved last residue, phenylalanine or tryptophan, is missing, so a read error is likely. The chain uses TRBV11-2 and TRBJ2-2; D is uncertain. V was clipped by 6 bases and J by 5 bases, with 13 bases between them. Germline V gene lookup returns CDR1 SGHAT and CDR2 FQNNGV. The CDR3 spans 14 residues. The CDR3 coding sequence is TGTGCCAGCAGTTATCAATGGAAGACCGGGGAGCTGTTTTTA. Protein product: CASSYQWKTGELFL.

Regarding this clonotype: A read error is likely, as this CDR3 ends without the conserved phenylalanine or tryptophan. V is TRBV29-1 and J is TRBJ1-1, with 7 nucleotides matching TRBD1. This CDR3 spans 10 amino acids. Germline V gene sequence: CDR1 SQVTM, CDR2 ANQGSEA. This chain's CDR3 is CYAEDREAFY. CDR3 nucleotide sequence: TGCTACGCCGAGGACAGGGAAGCTTTCTAT.

About this clonotype itself: The junction shows a germline mismatch at one end, possibly a read error. The V gene is TRBV11-2, the J gene TRBJ2-7; 8 bases match TRBD2. Per germline, CDR1 SGHAT and CDR2 FQNNGV. CDR3 size: 16 residues. CDR3 nucleotide sequence: TGTGCCAGTAGCAACGCCGGCACTAGCGGTCTGAGGGAGCGGTACTTC. This sequence encodes CASSNAGTSGLRERYF.